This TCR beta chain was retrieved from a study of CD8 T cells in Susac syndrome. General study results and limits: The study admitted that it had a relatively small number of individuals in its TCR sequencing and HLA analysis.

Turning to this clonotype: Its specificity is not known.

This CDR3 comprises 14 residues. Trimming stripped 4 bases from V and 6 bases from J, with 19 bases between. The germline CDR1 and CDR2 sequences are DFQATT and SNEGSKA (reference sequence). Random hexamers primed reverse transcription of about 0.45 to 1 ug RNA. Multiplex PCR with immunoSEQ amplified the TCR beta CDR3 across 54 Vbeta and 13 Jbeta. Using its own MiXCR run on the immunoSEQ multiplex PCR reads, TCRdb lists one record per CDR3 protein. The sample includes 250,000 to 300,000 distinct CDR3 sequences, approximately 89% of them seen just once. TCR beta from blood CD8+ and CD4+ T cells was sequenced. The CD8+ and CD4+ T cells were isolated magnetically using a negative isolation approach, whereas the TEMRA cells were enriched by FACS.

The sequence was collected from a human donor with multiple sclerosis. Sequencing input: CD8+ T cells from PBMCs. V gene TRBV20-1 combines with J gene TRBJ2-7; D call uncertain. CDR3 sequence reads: CSATTSVRSFEQYF. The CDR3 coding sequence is TGCAGTGCTACTACGAGCGTTCGGTCGTTCGAGCAGTACTTC.